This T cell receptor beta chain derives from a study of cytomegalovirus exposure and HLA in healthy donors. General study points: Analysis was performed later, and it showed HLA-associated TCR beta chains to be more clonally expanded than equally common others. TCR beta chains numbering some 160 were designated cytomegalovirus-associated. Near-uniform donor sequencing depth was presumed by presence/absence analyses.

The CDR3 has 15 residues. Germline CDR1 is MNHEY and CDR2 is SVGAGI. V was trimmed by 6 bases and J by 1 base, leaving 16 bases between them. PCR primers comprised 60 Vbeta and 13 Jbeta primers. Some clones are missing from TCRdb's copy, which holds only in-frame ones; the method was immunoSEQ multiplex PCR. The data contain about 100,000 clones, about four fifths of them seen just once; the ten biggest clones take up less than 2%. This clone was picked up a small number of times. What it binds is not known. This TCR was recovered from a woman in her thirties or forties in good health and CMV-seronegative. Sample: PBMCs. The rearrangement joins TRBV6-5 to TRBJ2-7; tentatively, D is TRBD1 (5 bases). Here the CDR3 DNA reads TGTGCCAGCAGCCGGACACCTTTTACATCCTACGAGCAGTACTTC. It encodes CASSRTPFTSYEQYF.